This is a list of T cell receptor beta chains from one sample in a study of PD-L1 blockade in urothelial cancer. Sequencing used immunoSEQ multiplex PCR; TCRdb keeps in-frame clones, though not all of them. The table has around 34,000 clones, 70% to 90% seen once. Source: PBMCs, taken around atezolizumab (anti-PD-L1) treatment. Receptor source: a man aged 80 or over with urothelial cancer. Both conserved end residues are part of each CDR3. Each record gives: D gene, clone size, J gene, V gene, CDR3 protein, CDR3 DNA. The D gene is left open where the match is weak. A clone size is listed for some rows: how often the clone was seen (once, few, many), or a class if it is expanded.

d_call: TRBD1
clone_size: -
j_call: TRBJ1-5
v_call: TRBV4-2
cdr3_aa: CASSQGQGGGNQPQHF
cdr3_nt: TGTGCCAGCAGCCAAGGACAGGGAGGCGGCAATCAGCCCCAGCATTTT

d_call: -
clone_size: once
j_call: TRBJ1-1
v_call: TRBV15
cdr3_aa: CATSRGGMNTEAFF
cdr3_nt: TGTGCCACCAGCAGAGGAGGTATGAACACTGAAGCTTTCTTT

d_call: TRBD1
clone_size: -
j_call: TRBJ2-1
v_call: TRBV25-1
cdr3_aa: CASSASPGQGFYNEQFF
cdr3_nt: TGTGCCAGCAGTGCATCTCCGGGACAGGGGTTCTACAATGAGCAGTTCTTC

d_call: TRBD2
clone_size: -
j_call: TRBJ2-5
v_call: TRBV19
cdr3_aa: CASSMASGARGKGETQYF
cdr3_nt: TGTGCCAGTAGTATGGCTAGCGGGGCCCGCGGGAAGGGGGAGACCCAGTACTTC

d_call: -
clone_size: -
j_call: TRBJ1-1
v_call: TRBV28
cdr3_aa: CASSFTAARAEAFF
cdr3_nt: TGTGCCAGCAGTTTTACAGCGGCGAGGGCTGAAGCTTTCTTT

d_call: TRBD1
clone_size: -
j_call: TRBJ1-1
v_call: TRBV19
cdr3_aa: CASSYGQGARNTEAFF
cdr3_nt: TGTGCCAGTAGTTATGGACAGGGGGCGAGGAACACTGAAGCTTTCTTT

d_call: -
clone_size: -
j_call: TRBJ2-7
v_call: TRBV7-9
cdr3_aa: CASSFRGSSSYEQYF
cdr3_nt: TGTGCCAGCAGCTTCCGCGGGTCTTCCTCCTACGAGCAGTACTTC

d_call: TRBD1
clone_size: -
j_call: TRBJ2-7
v_call: TRBV6-5
cdr3_aa: CASSLDRLMLEQYF
cdr3_nt: TGTGCCAGCAGTCTGGACAGGCTAATGCTGGAGCAGTACTTC

d_call: -
clone_size: -
j_call: TRBJ1-2
v_call: TRBV5-4
cdr3_aa: CASSTPDSYGYTF
cdr3_nt: TGTGCCAGCAGCACGCCCGACTCCTATGGCTACACCTTC

d_call: TRBD1
clone_size: -
j_call: TRBJ2-3
v_call: TRBV10-3
cdr3_aa: CAISRDRGLTDTQYF
cdr3_nt: TGTGCCATCAGTAGGGACAGGGGTCTGACAGATACGCAGTATTTT

d_call: -
clone_size: -
j_call: TRBJ2-1
v_call: TRBV6-4
cdr3_aa: CASSARGISHEQFF
cdr3_nt: TGTGCCAGCAGTGCAAGGGGGATCTCTCATGAGCAGTTCTTC

d_call: TRBD2
clone_size: -
j_call: TRBJ2-3
v_call: TRBV6-4
cdr3_aa: CASSDSLAGGFVDTQYF
cdr3_nt: TGTGCCAGCAGTGACTCGCTAGCGGGAGGGTTTGTAGATACGCAGTATTTT

d_call: -
clone_size: -
j_call: TRBJ2-7
v_call: TRBV15
cdr3_aa: CATSSGTPLYEQYF
cdr3_nt: TGTGCCACCAGCAGCGGGACACCACTCTACGAGCAGTACTTC

d_call: -
clone_size: -
j_call: TRBJ1-2
v_call: TRBV18
cdr3_aa: CASSPPQQSYGYTF
cdr3_nt: TGTGCCAGCTCACCACCACAACAGAGCTATGGCTACACCTTC

d_call: -
clone_size: -
j_call: TRBJ2-7
v_call: TRBV7-2
cdr3_aa: CASSSIQGNEQYF
cdr3_nt: TGTGCCAGCAGCTCGATACAGGGTAACGAGCAGTACTTC

d_call: -
clone_size: -
j_call: TRBJ2-1
v_call: TRBV5-8
cdr3_aa: CASSPYQRSFSYNEQFF
cdr3_nt: TGTGCCAGCAGCCCGTATCAGCGGAGCTTTTCCTACAATGAGCAGTTCTTC

d_call: -
clone_size: once
j_call: TRBJ2-3
v_call: TRBV25-1
cdr3_aa: CASENIREGDDTQYF
cdr3_nt: TGTGCCAGCGAAAATATCCGGGAAGGAGACGATACGCAGTATTTT

d_call: TRBD1
clone_size: few
j_call: TRBJ1-1
v_call: TRBV11-2
cdr3_aa: CASSISPTGGEAFF
cdr3_nt: TGTGCCAGCAGCATATCCCCCACAGGGGGCGAAGCTTTCTTT

d_call: -
clone_size: -
j_call: TRBJ2-7
v_call: TRBV12-5
cdr3_aa: CASGLGNTGFNEQYF
cdr3_nt: TGTGCTAGTGGTTTGGGAAATACAGGGTTCAACGAGCAGTACTTC

d_call: TRBD1
clone_size: -
j_call: TRBJ1-1
v_call: TRBV11-2
cdr3_aa: CASSLGTGVATEAFF
cdr3_nt: TGTGCCAGCAGCTTAGGGACAGGGGTTGCCACTGAAGCTTTCTTT